These 21 T cell receptor beta chains came from one sample sequenced in a study of cytomegalovirus exposure and HLA in healthy donors (dated by TCRdb to about 2017). The library came from the immunoSEQ multiplex PCR assay. For the multiplex PCR, a mixture combining 60 forward primers for TCR Vbeta segments and 13 reverse primers for TCR Jbeta segments was used. TCRdb took over this immuneACCESS table, retaining in-frame rearrangements with V and J assigned. Such tables are incomplete; in checked studies, under half of the missing clones stem from an unresolved V gene, and the remainder is unexplained. The table kept for this sample lists 200,000 to 250,000 clones. The top ten constitute 0.95% to 1.3% of the sample. The sample comprised PBMCs. These receptors were obtained from a girl between 2 and 10 years old in good health and CMV-seropositive.

The chain is built from TRBV5-1 and TRBJ2-7; unclear D gene. Germline V gene sequence: CDR1 SGHRS, CDR2 YFSETQ. The CDR3 contains 13 residues. V was clipped by 4 bases and J by 3 bases, with 11 bases between them. CDR3 in amino acids: CASSPRGVYEQYF. CDR3 in DNA: TGCGCCAGCAGCCCGCGCGGAGTCTACGAGCAGTACTTC.

This sequence joins TRBV5-1 and TRBJ2-7; 9 nucleotides line up with TRBD1. CDR1 SGHRS and CDR2 YFSETQ come from the germline V gene. The V and J ends lost 1 base and 0 bases, in that order; junction bases with no gene match: 14. The CDR3 consists of 19 residues. The CDR3 DNA sequence: TGCGCCAGCAGCTTGTGGGTGACAGGGGGACTTTTAAGCTCCTACGAGCAGTACTTC. The encoded protein is CASSLWVTGGLLSSYEQYF. Combining the CDR3 with reference TRBV5-1 and TRBJ2-7 gives the whole variable domain KAGVTQTPRYLIKTRGQQVTLSCSPISGHRSVSWYQQTPGQGLQFLFEYFSETQRNKGNFPGRFSGRQFSNSRSEMNVSTLELGDSALYLCASSLWVTGGLLSSYEQYFGPGTRLTVT.

The chain is built from TRBV14 and TRBJ1-5; 9 positions agree with TRBD1. The CDR3 runs to 15 residues. J was trimmed by 2 bases and V by 1 base; bases with no gene match: 0. Per the germline V gene, CDR1 is SGHDN and CDR2 is FVKESK. The CDR3 region has the DNA TGTGCCAGCAGCCAAGGGACAGGGGGCAATCAGCCCCAGCATTTT. Protein sequence: CASSQGTGGNQPQHF.

The V and J genes are TRBV19 and TRBJ2-1; TRBD2 aligns across 7 bases. Germline lookup yields CDR1 LNHDA and CDR2 SQIVND (reference sequence). Losses at the gene ends were 1 base for V and 5 bases for J; bases not matched to a gene: 5. This CDR3 has 15 residues. This CDR3 reads CASSIGPAGNNEQFF. Written as DNA, the CDR3 is TGTGCCAGTAGTATAGGCCCAGCGGGGAACAATGAGCAGTTCTTC.

This chain uses TRBV6-1 with TRBJ1-6, with 8 bases matching TRBD1. From germline, CDR1 is MNHNS and CDR2 SASEGT. The CDR3 spans 14 residues. The V gene end was trimmed by 6 bases and the J gene end by 7 bases; junction bases not matched to a gene: 5. The CDR3 DNA follows: TGTGCCAGCAGCACGACAGGGGTGAATTCACCCCTCCACTTT. Amino acid sequence: CASSTTGVNSPLHF.

V is TRBV5-4 and J is TRBJ2-3; TRBD2 aligns across 7 bases. Germline V gene sequence: CDR1 SGHNT, CDR2 YYREEE (reference sequence). The junction had 5 bases not matched to a gene; V was cut back by 4 bases and J by 0 bases. There are 15 residues in the CDR3. The DNA of the CDR3 is TGTGCCAGCAGCATCCTAGCGGAAAGCACAGATACGCAGTATTTT. Translated: CASSILAESTDTQYF.

This chain links TRBV5-1 with TRBJ2-7, with unresolved D. This CDR3 spans 14 amino acids. The V end lost 0 bases, the J end lost 2 bases, and 9 bases lay between the germline ends. The germline gives CDR1 SGHRS, CDR2 YFSETQ. CDR3 sequence: CASSLAVRAYEQYF. The CDR3 nucleotides are TGCGCCAGCAGCTTGGCCGTCCGAGCCTACGAGCAGTACTTC.

The chain has TRBV28 and TRBJ1-2, with TRBD1 matching over 9 bases. This CDR3 region has 12 residues. With V trimmed by 8 bases and J by 6 bases, 4 bases remained unmatched. The V gene's germline CDR1 is MDHEN and CDR2 SYDVKM. As DNA, the CDR3 is TGTGCCAGCTGGACAGGGGTGGATGGCTACACCTTC. Residues: CASWTGVDGYTF.

The chain has TRBV5-1 and TRBJ2-3; TRBD2 is a possible D gene (6 bases). This CDR3 has 13 amino acids. Trimming took 4 bases from V and 4 from J, leaving 10 bases between them. Germline V gene sequence: CDR1 SGHRS, CDR2 YFSETQ. CDR3 bases: TGCGCCAGCAGCGCCCGCGGGGCAGATACGCAGTATTTT. Its translation: CASSARGADTQYF.

This sequence joins TRBV6-5 and TRBJ2-7; a weak D match, TRBD1 (6 bases). Trimming removed 0 bases from V and 2 bases from J, with 8 bases in between. Germline values: CDR1 MNHEY, CDR2 SVGAGI. This CDR3 is built from 14 residues. The CDR3 DNA reads as TGTGCCAGCAGTTACTCGGGACAAACCTACGAGCAGTACTTC. Protein: CASSYSGQTYEQYF.

V is TRBV9 and J is TRBJ2-1; 8 nucleotides line up with TRBD1. Trimming at V came to 3 bases and at J to 3 bases, leaving 8 bases not matched to a gene. This CDR3 has 16 residues. Germline V gives CDR1 SGDLS, CDR2 YYNGEE. CDR3 DNA: TGTGCCAGCAGCGGACGAATGGGACAGGACTACAATGAGCAGTTCTTC. Its protein product is CASSGRMGQDYNEQFF. The whole variable domain, remainder taken from reference TRBV9 and TRBJ2-1, is DSGVTQTPKHLITATGQRVTLRCSPRSGDLSVYWYQQSLDQGLQFLIQYYNGEERAKGNILERFSAQQFPDLHSELNLSSLELGDSALYFCASSGRMGQDYNEQFFGPGTRLTVL.

This chain uses TRBV28 with TRBJ2-1; D uncertain. CDR1 MDHEN and CDR2 SYDVKM come from the germline V gene. V lost 6 bases to trimming and J lost 14 bases, with 14 bases between them. The CDR3 has 11 residues. The CDR3 nucleotides read TGTGCCAGCAGAAAACCTACCGTCGAGTTCTTC. Translation: CASRKPTVEFF. Looking up the rest from reference TRBV28 and TRBJ2-1 gives the full variable domain: DVKVTQSSRYLVKRTGEKVFLECVQDMDHENMFWYRQDPGLGLRLIYFSYDVKMKEKGDIPEGYSVSREKKERFSLILESASTNQTSMYLCASRKPTVEFFGPGTRLTVL.

Comments on this clone: The same CDR3 is also encoded by other DNA sequences in this sample. The chain couples TRBV20-1 to TRBJ2-1; a weak D match, TRBD2 (5 bases). The V end was cut by 1 base, the J end by 7 bases, with 5 bases between. CDR1 and CDR2 (germline): DFQATT, SNEGSKA (reference sequence). This CDR3 is 11 amino acids long. The CDR3 sequence is CSARGGNEQFF. The CDR3 nucleotides are TGCAGTGCTAGAGGCGGGAATGAGCAGTTCTTC.

This chain links TRBV29-1 with TRBJ1-2; tentative D call: TRBD1 (6 bases). This CDR3 spans 14 amino acids. V was shortened by 7 bases and J by 2 bases, with 17 bases between the two germline ends. Germline loops: CDR1 SQVTM, CDR2 ANQGSEA. CDR3 sequence: CSAPEGGQNYGYTF. The CDR3 region has the DNA TGCAGCGCCCCCGAGGGGGGGCAAAACTATGGCTACACCTTC.

The V and J genes are TRBV7-2 and TRBJ1-4; a possible D gene is TRBD1 (5 bases). There are 13 residues in the CDR3. Germline loops: CDR1 SGHTA, CDR2 FQGNSA. V was clipped by 0 bases and J by 14 bases, with 13 bases between them. CDR3 nucleotides: TGTGCCAGCAGCTTAGCTGAGTTAGGGGCCCTGTTTTTT. The encoded protein is CASSLAELGALFF. Complete variable domain (other parts from reference TRBV7-2 and TRBJ1-4): GAGVSQSPSNKVTEKGKDVELRCDPISGHTALYWYRQSLGQGLEFLIYFQGNSAPDKSGLPSDRFSAERTGGSVSTLTIQRTQQEDSAVYLCASSLAELGALFFGSGTQLSVL.

V and J are TRBV7-9 and TRBJ1-4; 7 bases match TRBD1. Germline V gene data show CDR1 as SEHNR and CDR2 as FQNEAQ (reference sequence). J lost 7 bases, V lost 4 bases, and 9 bases had no gene match. The CDR3 contains 15 residues. Here the CDR3 reads CASSSKQGMGEKLFF. The CDR3 nucleotides read TGTGCCAGCAGCTCGAAACAGGGGATGGGTGAAAAACTGTTTTTT.

The rearrangement links TRBV10-3 to TRBJ1-1; weak D call: TRBD1 (5 bases). Germline assignment: CDR1 ENHRY and CDR2 SYGVKD. V gave up 4 bases and J gave up 2 bases, with 11 bases separating them. This CDR3 region has 14 residues. For the CDR3, the DNA is TGTGCCATCAGTGGCGGGGGGGACAACACTGAAGCTTTCTTT. This translates into CAISGGGDNTEAFF.

The rearrangement uses TRBV2 and TRBJ1-2, with D maybe TRBD1 (6 bases). V was clipped by 3 bases and J by 7 bases, with 9 bases between them. The CDR3 is 12 amino acids. Germline CDR1 reads SNHLY; CDR2 reads FYNNEI. The CDR3 nucleotides read TGTGCCAGCAGTGACAGGGGCACTGGCTACACCTTC. Amino acid sequence: CASSDRGTGYTF.

The chain couples TRBV11-2 to TRBJ1-1; D unclear. Germline CDR1 is SGHAT and CDR2 is FQNNGV. V was cut by 0 bases and J by 0 bases, with 11 bases left in between. This CDR3 contains 16 residues. CDR3 coding DNA: TGTGCCAGCAGCTTAGATCTAGGAACGATGAACACTGAAGCTTTCTTT. Amino acids: CASSLDLGTMNTEAFF.

The V and J genes are TRBV7-8 and TRBJ1-5; D is ambiguous. The germline V gene has CDR1 SGHVS and CDR2 FQNEAQ. The CDR3 is 15 residues long. V was shortened by 1 base and J by 0 bases, with 7 bases between the two germline ends. CDR3 bases: TGTGCCAGCAGCTTAGTACGGTATAGCAATCAGCCCCAGCATTTT. It encodes CASSLVRYSNQPQHF.

The chain couples TRBV18 to TRBJ2-2; tentatively, D is TRBD1 (6 bases). The V gene's germline CDR1 is KGHSH and CDR2 LQKENI. The CDR3 has 22 residues. V lost 2 bases and J 8 bases, leaving 36 bases between the germline ends. The DNA of the CDR3 is TGTGCCAGCTCACCAAGGCTATCCCGGGACAAGTCGTTCTCCCGCATTTGGGGGGAGCTGTTTTTT. Translation: CASSPRLSRDKSFSRIWGELFF. The variable domain in full, with the rest retrieved from reference TRBV18 and TRBJ2-2, is NAGVMQNPRHLVRRRGQEARLRCSPMKGHSHVYWYRQLPEEGLKFMVYLQKENIIDESGMPKERFSAEFPKEGPSILRIQQVVRGDSAAYFCASSPRLSRDKSFSRIWGELFFGEGSRLTVL.